This T cell receptor beta chain was profiled in a study of beta chain features in type 1 diabetes. V gave up 2 bases and J gave up 7 bases; unmatched junction bases: 9. Per germline, CDR1 MRHNA and CDR2 SNTAGT. CDR3 size: 17 residues. Expressed TCRB transcripts were sequenced after all isolated RNA was converted to cDNA. The repertoire was sequenced with immunoSEQ multiplex PCR; TCRdb's copy has only in-frame clones and lacks some. The sample consists of about 150,000 clones, approximately 9.2% of them appearing once. The chain is built from TRBV6-4 and TRBJ2-1; 12 bases line up with TRBD2. The TCR comes from a man aged 18 to 30 in good health. The specimen was central memory CD4+ T cells from blood. The CDR3 loop is CASSDTPLAGGRNEQFF. The CDR3 bases are TGTGCCAGCAGTGACACCCCACTAGCGGGGGGCCGTAATGAGCAGTTCTTC.